Listed here is a single TCR beta chain. A much larger clone differs by one base, so this may be a read error. From live CD3+CD8+TCRalphabeta+ cells, four PD-1 and/or TIGIT subsets were sorted. Using roughly 15 ng of total RNA, TCR libraries were made with the QIAseq Immune Repertoire TCR panel. TCRdb reanalysed the reads using MiXCR and keeps one entry per CDR3 protein. This sample has more than 650 distinct CDR3 sequences, with 7% found just once. CDR3 length equals 15 residues. Per the germline V gene, CDR1 is KGHDR and CDR2 is SFDVKD. The data originate from a study of circulating CD8 cells and anti-PD-1 response in melanoma.

This chain connects TRBV24-1 to TRBJ2-2, with D tentatively TRBD2 (6 bases). This clonotype originated in a human donor with melanoma. Sequencing used CD8+ T cells from PBMCs, obtained at baseline or after one month of anti-PD-1 therapy (not recorded which). CDR3 residues: CATNDEDYPTGELFF. The CDR3 nucleotides are TGTGCCACCAATGATGAGGACTACCCGACCGGGGAGCTGTTTTTT.